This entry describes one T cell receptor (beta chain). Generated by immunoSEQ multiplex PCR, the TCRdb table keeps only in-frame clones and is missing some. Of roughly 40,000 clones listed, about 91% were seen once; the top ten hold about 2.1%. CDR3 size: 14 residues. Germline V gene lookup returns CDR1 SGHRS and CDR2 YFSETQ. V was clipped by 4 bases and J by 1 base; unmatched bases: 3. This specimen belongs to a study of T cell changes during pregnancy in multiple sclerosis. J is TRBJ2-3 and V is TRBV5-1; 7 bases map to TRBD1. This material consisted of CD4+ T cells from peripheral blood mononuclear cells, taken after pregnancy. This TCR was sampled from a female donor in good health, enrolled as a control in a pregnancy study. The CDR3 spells CASSEGAGTDTQYF. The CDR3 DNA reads TGCGCCAGCAGCGAGGGGGCGGGCACAGATACGCAGTATTTT.